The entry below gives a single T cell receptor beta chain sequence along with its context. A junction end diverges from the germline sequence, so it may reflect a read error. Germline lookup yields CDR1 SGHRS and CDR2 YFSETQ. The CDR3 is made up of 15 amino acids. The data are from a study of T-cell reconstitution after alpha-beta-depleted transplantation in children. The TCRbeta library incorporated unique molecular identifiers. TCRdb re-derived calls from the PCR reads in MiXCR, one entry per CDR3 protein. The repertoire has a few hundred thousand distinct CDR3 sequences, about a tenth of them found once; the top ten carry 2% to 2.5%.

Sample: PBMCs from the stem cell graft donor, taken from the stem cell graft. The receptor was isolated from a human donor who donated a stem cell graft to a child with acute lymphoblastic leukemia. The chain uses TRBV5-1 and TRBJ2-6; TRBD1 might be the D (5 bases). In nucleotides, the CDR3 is TGCGCCAGCAGCTTGGGGGGAACTGGGGCCAACGGCCTGACTTTC. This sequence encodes CASSLGGTGANGLTF.